The 4 T cell receptor beta chains presented below share a single source sample, sequenced in a study of T-cell memory formation after mild COVID-19. TCRdb reprocessed the 5' RACE reads with MiXCR, giving one entry per CDR3 protein. The sample includes 100,000 to 130,000 distinct CDR3 sequences, approximately 15% seen only once; the top ten take about 39%. Sequenced sample: PBMCs or a T cell subset sorted from them (not recorded which). The receptors stem from a man between 18 and 35 years old who had mild COVID-19 (a few samples of this study predate the infection). Cell type and time point are not known.

J is TRBJ2-1 and V is TRBV12-3 or TRBV12-4; D unresolved. This CDR3 comprises 15 residues. Trimming shortened V by 3 bases and J by 0 bases, and 9 bases separated the two germline ends. In DNA form, the CDR3 reads TGTGCCAGCAGTTTGGGAATGAGCTCCTACAATGAGCAGTTCTTC. It yields the protein CASSLGMSSYNEQFF.

The V and J genes are TRBV5-6 and TRBJ2-7; D may be TRBD2 (5 bases). The CDR3 covers 14 residues. Per the germline V gene, CDR1 is SGHDT and CDR2 is YYEEEE. The ends were cut back, 3 bases at V and 5 bases at J, with 15 bases in the middle. Here the CDR3 reads CASSYTTGGDEQYF. For the CDR3, the DNA is TGTGCCAGCAGCTACACGACCGGAGGTGACGAGCAGTACTTC.

This chain links TRBV5-6 with TRBJ1-1; no reliable D call. The CDR3 covers 12 residues. Germline values: CDR1 SGHDT, CDR2 YYEEEE. The germline V and J ends were trimmed by 2 bases and 6 bases, with 8 bases remaining between them. Here the CDR3 DNA reads TGTGCCAGCAGCTTTGGAACTTCTGAAGCTTTCTTT. It codes for CASSFGTSEAFF.

This clonotype appeared a few times. The V gene is TRBV7-2, the J gene TRBJ2-3; possibly TRBD1 or TRBD2 for D (5 bases each). Germline V gene sequence: CDR1 SGHTA, CDR2 FQGNSA. This CDR3 spans 12 amino acids. V was pared by 6 bases and J by 6 bases, with 10 bases between. The CDR3: CASSWGWDTQYF. The CDR3 nucleotides are TGTGCCAGCAGTTGGGGGTGGGATACGCAGTATTTT.